These 8 T cell receptor beta chains were all obtained from the same sample, sequenced in a study of CD8+ T cells in alopecia areata. RNA was isolated and reverse transcribed to cDNA, the sequencing template. Measured with immunoSEQ multiplex PCR; TCRdb has only the in-frame clones, and not every one. The sample holds 130,000 or so clones, 85% to 90% seen once. Treatment specified: oral pan-JAK inhibitor, 5-10 mg twice daily. The specimen comprised CD8+ T cells sorted from blood, sampled at week 4, from a patient treated with tofacitinib. These receptors were obtained from a human donor with alopecia areata.

The V and J genes are TRBV29-1 and TRBJ2-7, with D maybe TRBD2 (5 bases). CDR3 length: 12 residues. Trimming shortened V by 3 bases and J by 6 bases, and 12 bases separated the two germline ends. Germline lookup yields CDR1 SQVTM and CDR2 ANQGSEA. CDR3 sequence reads: CSVDSGGFEQYF. The CDR3 DNA sequence: TGCAGCGTTGATTCAGGAGGATTCGAGCAGTACTTC.

The V and J genes are TRBV7-9 and TRBJ2-1, with D perhaps matching TRBD2 (6 bases). Germline CDR1 is SEHNR and CDR2 is FQNEAQ (reference sequence). The CDR3 is 13 residues long. The V end was cut by 3 bases, the J end by 7 bases, with 10 bases between. The CDR3 DNA reads TGTGCCAGCAGCTTGCGGGGAGGTAATGAGCAGTTCTTC. It specifies CASSLRGGNEQFF.

The CDR3 sequence is CASSSEQFF. The CDR3 nucleotides are TGTGCCAGCAGTAGTGAGCAGTTCTTC. J is TRBJ2-1 and V is TRBV9; no definite D call. V dropped 5 bases and J dropped 9 bases, with 3 bases sitting between them. This CDR3 spans 9 amino acids. Germline assignment: CDR1 SGDLS and CDR2 YYNGEE.

V usage is TRBV7-9 and J usage is TRBJ1-2, with D possibly being TRBD1 (5 bases). Per germline, CDR1 SEHNR and CDR2 FQNEAQ (reference sequence). Trimming took 7 bases from V and 8 from J, leaving 20 bases between them. The CDR3 length is 14 residues. Here the CDR3 reads CASTNIGWGDGYTF. The CDR3 coding sequence is TGTGCCAGCACAAATATCGGGTGGGGCGACGGCTACACCTTC. Combining the CDR3 with reference TRBV7-9 and TRBJ1-2 gives the whole variable domain DTGVSQNPRHKITKRGQNVTFRCDPISEHNRLYWYRQTLGQGPEFLTYFQNEAQLEKSRLLSDRFSAERPKGSFSTLEIQRTEQGDSAMYLCASTNIGWGDGYTFGSGTRLTVV.

This clone has more than one count but fewer than ten. V gene TRBV6-6 combines with J gene TRBJ2-5, with TRBD1 as a possible D gene (7 bases). The CDR3 is made up of 15 amino acids. With 7 bases removed from V and 2 bases from J, the gap between germline ends came to 17 bases. Germline V CDR1 and CDR2: MNHNY, SVGAGI (reference sequence). The CDR3: CASTNPTGRQETQYF. The DNA for the CDR3 is TGTGCCAGCACCAACCCGACAGGGAGGCAAGAGACCCAGTACTTC.

V gene TRBV4-1 combines with J gene TRBJ1-5; D not resolved. Germline-derived CDR1 and CDR2 are MGHRA and YSYEKL. The CDR3 is 16 residues long. The V end lost 3 bases, the J end lost 1 base, and 13 bases lay between the germline ends. The CDR3 nucleotides read TGCGCCAGCAGCCAGGGCGACACCTTCAGCAATCAGCCCCAGCATTTT. Residues: CASSQGDTFSNQPQHF.

The table lists this clone with a count of one. This chain links TRBV5-4 with TRBJ1-4; no firm D call. The V gene's germline CDR1 is SGHNT and CDR2 YYREEE (reference sequence). The CDR3 spans 15 residues. Trimming shortened V by 5 bases and J by 8 bases, and 19 bases separated the two germline ends. CDR3 sequence: CASRVRPGRREKLFF. The CDR3 DNA reads as TGTGCCAGCAGGGTCAGGCCAGGTCGACGCGAAAAACTGTTTTTT.

This chain links TRBV27 with TRBJ2-7, with D perhaps TRBD2 (5 bases). The V gene lost 2 bases and the J gene lost 6 bases, with 11 bases spanning the gap. CDR1 is MNHEY, CDR2 SMNVEV, per germline (reference sequence). The CDR3 consists of 13 residues. The CDR3 DNA follows: TGTGCCAGCAGTTTAAGTCCTGGAGGCGAGCAGTACTTC. This translates into CASSLSPGGEQYF.